This T cell receptor beta chain was sequenced during a study of control samples from healthy donors and cancer patients. CDR3 length: 15 amino acids. The germline V gene has CDR1 SNHLY and CDR2 FYNNEI. V was pared by 7 bases and J by 7 bases, with 19 bases between. Some clones are missing from TCRdb's copy, which holds only in-frame ones; the method was immunoSEQ multiplex PCR. This sample carries some 70,000 clones, about four fifths of them seen once, and the ten largest clones take about 3.1%. Input material: PBMCs. This TCR came from a woman in her 50s with lung cancer. The J gene is TRBJ1-4, the V gene TRBV2; D remains ambiguous. CDR3 sequence: CASTSLARPAEKLFF. The DNA for the CDR3 is TGTGCCAGCACCTCCCTTGCTAGGCCGGCTGAAAAACTGTTTTTT.